This passage covers 15 T cell receptor beta chains from one sample sequenced in a study of T cells after yellow fever vaccination. TCRdb redid the calling of the 5' RACE reads with MiXCR, one entry per CDR3 protein. The sample contains about 94,000 distinct CDR3 sequences, 8% to 10% of which appear only once. The source was CD8+ T cells not binding an NS4B(214-222) dextramer, sorted from PBMCs, collected around 15 days after the first yellow fever vaccination. The receptors originated from a man younger than 35 who received the YFV17D yellow fever vaccine.

The rearrangement links TRBV7-6 to TRBJ2-7; 9 bases align to TRBD2. The CDR3 has 15 residues. V lost 5 bases and J lost 1; bases outside the gene matches: 6. The V gene's germline CDR1 is SGHVS and CDR2 FNYEAQ. The CDR3 nucleotides read TGTGCCAGCAGCGAAACTAGCGGGTTTTCCTACGAGCAGTACTTC. Translation: CASSETSGFSYEQYF.

The chain is built from TRBV18 and TRBJ2-7; the D gene is possibly TRBD1 (6 bases). Trimming took off 8 bases at V and 0 bases at J, with 11 bases between the two ends. Germline V lookup: CDR1 KGHSH, CDR2 LQKENI. The length of the CDR3 is 13 residues. The CDR3 DNA reads as TGTGCCAGCGCCGGGGACACCTCCTACGAGCAGTACGTC. Residues: CASAGDTSYEQYV.

J is TRBJ1-2 and V is TRBV5-4; D remains unclear. Per germline, CDR1 SGHNT and CDR2 YYREEE (reference sequence). Trimming removed 2 bases at V and 3 bases at J, with 26 bases between. This CDR3 region has 19 residues. DNA for the CDR3: TGTGCCAGCAGCTTCCCAAAAAACGCAGTAAACATTTGGTACTATGGCTACACCTTC. Its protein is CASSFPKNAVNIWYYGYTF.

This clonotype occurred a few times. The chain carries TRBV7-2 and TRBJ1-1; D is ambiguous. V was pared by 6 bases and J by 0 bases, with 11 bases between. The CDR3 runs to 14 residues. CDR1 and CDR2 (germline): SGHTA, FQGNSA. CDR3 amino acids: CASSPTAMNTEAFF. CDR3 DNA: TGTGCCAGCAGTCCTACAGCAATGAACACTGAAGCTTTCTTT.

CDR3 protein: CASSYPGRNNEQFF. The DNA for the CDR3 is TGTGCCAGCAGTTACCCGGGACGGAACAATGAGCAGTTCTTC. The J gene is TRBJ2-1, the V gene TRBV12-3 or TRBV12-4; D may match TRBD1 or TRBD2 (5 bases each). Trimming cost V 4 bases and J 5 bases, with 12 bases left between them. CDR3 length: 14 amino acids.

The chain combines TRBV19 with TRBJ2-7, with D tentatively TRBD1 or TRBD2 (5 bases each). There are 14 residues in the CDR3. The germline V and J ends were trimmed by 5 bases and 1 base, with 12 bases remaining between them. CDR1 is LNHDA and CDR2 is SQIVND in the germline V gene (reference sequence). As DNA, the CDR3 is TGTGCCAGTAGTCCAGGGCCGGGGTCCTACGAGCAGTACTTC. Translation: CASSPGPGSYEQYF. Full variable domain (rest looked up from reference TRBV19 and TRBJ2-7): DGGITQSPKYLFRKEGQNVTLSCEQNLNHDAMYWYRQDPGQGLRLIYYSQIVNDFQKGDIAEGYSVSREKKESFPLTVTSAQKNPTAFYLCASSPGPGSYEQYFGPGTRLTVT.

This clonotype was counted between two and nine times. The V call is TRBV4-1, the J call TRBJ1-6; D is uncertain. The CDR3 is 13 residues long. V shed 4 bases and J shed 12 bases, with 13 bases lying between them. Per the germline V gene, CDR1 is MGHRA and CDR2 is YSYEKL. As DNA, the CDR3 is TGCGCCAGCAGCCCCGACTTTTCCCTACCCCTCCACTTT. Encoded protein: CASSPDFSLPLHF.

The CDR3 loop is CASSQDSIAISPLHF. CDR3 DNA sequence: TGCGCCAGCAGCCAAGATAGTATCGCAATCTCACCCCTCCACTTT. V gene TRBV4-3 combines with J gene TRBJ1-6, with D uncertain. This CDR3 region has 15 residues. Deletions cut 0 bases from V and 10 bases from J, with 13 bases between. Germline lookup yields CDR1 LGHNA and CDR2 YSLEER.

This clonotype was picked up many times. The V gene is TRBV29-1, the J gene TRBJ2-5; D gene uncertain. With 7 bases removed from V and 4 bases from J, the gap between germline ends came to 10 bases. The germline V gene encodes CDR1 SQVTM and CDR2 ANQGSEA. The CDR3 loop spans 11 amino acids. CDR3 protein: CSASGRETQYF. CDR3 DNA sequence: TGCAGCGCCTCGGGCAGAGAGACCCAGTACTTC.

In its sample, this clonotype was seen a few times. V gene TRBV5-1 combines with J gene TRBJ1-1; a possible D gene is TRBD1 (5 bases). Trimming shortened V by 4 bases and J by 3 bases, and 16 bases separated the two germline ends. Per germline, CDR1 SGHRS and CDR2 YFSETQ. The CDR3 runs 15 residues. The CDR3 loop is CASSQDLGDDTEAFF. CDR3 bases: TGCGCCAGCAGCCAGGACCTGGGGGATGACACTGAAGCTTTCTTT.

This clonotype showed up many times. The J gene is TRBJ2-1, the V gene TRBV6-2 or TRBV6-3; the D gene is possibly TRBD1 (6 bases). This CDR3 is built from 17 residues. Deletions cut 0 bases from V and 8 bases from J, with 20 bases between. CDR1 is MNHEY, CDR2 SVGEGT, per germline. As DNA, the CDR3 is TGTGCCAGCAGTTACTCCCTACAGGGCCCAACGGCGGATGAGCAGTTCTTC. This translates into CASSYSLQGPTADEQFF.

The J gene is TRBJ1-6, the V gene TRBV27; a weak D match, TRBD1 (6 bases). The CDR3 runs to 16 residues. V lost 5 bases to trimming and J lost 0 bases, with 11 bases between them. Per the germline V gene, CDR1 is MNHEY and CDR2 is SMNVEV (reference sequence). CDR3 DNA: TGTGCCAGCAGTCCATGGACAGCCTCCTATAATTCACCCCTCCACTTT. It codes for CASSPWTASYNSPLHF.

This clonotype appeared a few times. This chain joins TRBV2 and TRBJ2-7, with TRBD2 matching 9 bases. After removal of 6 bases from V and 2 bases from J, the junction contained 8 bases not matched to a gene. The CDR3 contains 15 residues. The germline V gene encodes CDR1 SNHLY and CDR2 FYNNEI. CDR3 in amino acids: CASSSIAGEAYEQYF. CDR3 bases: TGTGCCAGCAGCTCGATAGCGGGGGAAGCCTACGAGCAGTACTTC.

This rearrangement joins TRBV2 to TRBJ1-2; D ambiguous. The germline V gene encodes CDR1 SNHLY and CDR2 FYNNEI. The V gene lost 7 bases and the J gene lost 4 bases, with 10 bases spanning the gap. This CDR3 spans 12 amino acids. CDR3 sequence (DNA): TGTGCCAGCATCGGGGTTGGCTATGGCTACACCTTC. Translation: CASIGVGYGYTF.

This clonotype came up a few times. The chain recombines TRBV4-1 with TRBJ1-1, with a tentative D call TRBD1 (6 bases). The CDR3 has 19 amino acids. V shed 0 bases and J shed 0 bases, with 20 bases lying between them. Looked up from germline, CDR1 is MGHRA and CDR2 is YSYEKL. The chain's CDR3 is CASSQDLPDRSFLNTEAFF. DNA for the CDR3: TGCGCCAGCAGCCAAGATTTGCCGGACAGATCGTTCTTGAACACTGAAGCTTTCTTT.